The text below deals with one TCR beta chain. It lacks a known antigen. No qualities accompany the bases; no much larger clone lies one base away. The data belong to a study of blood T cell repertoires in COVID-19 (TCRdb year 2020). About the investigation overall: Collaborator samples came from the United States, Italy and Spain and covered acute and convalescent phases of COVID-19. The dataset comprised deeply sampled blood TCRbeta repertoires from subjects exposed to, actively infected with, or recovered from COVID-19. Nearly every sample came with metadata listing a de-identified subject ID, COVID-19 status, age in years and sex. Samples came from the ongoing ImmuneRACE study (first 160 participants) plus 1,254 subjects from 6 global collaborators. A freely available public database, intended as a resource for researchers studying the immune response to SARS-CoV-2, is where the repertoires were released. The material from the prospective study consisted of cDNA or gDNA derived from T cells, B-cell-depleted T cells, or PBMCs. Where available, HLA class I and class II types were obtained from metadata supplied by the sample provider rather than from assay-based typing.

Whole blood was collected in K2EDTA tubes by collaborating institutions according to the institutions' own protocols. For TCRbeta analysis, collaborators shipped samples in one of three forms: frozen whole blood, isolated PBMCs, or DNA extracted from either of those sample types. Counted from cysteine to phenylalanine, this CDR3 has 16 amino acids. The sequence is cut down to CDR3 DNA, 48 bases in frame from base 1. V is reduced by 5 bases and J by 1 base, leaving a spacing of 17 bases between them. Reading the germline V gene gives CDR1 SGHVS and CDR2 FNYEAQ. Findings and caveats that apply to the study as a whole: The amount of clinical and demographic metadata varied by source and participant and was provided uncurated.

The immunoSEQ Assay, a bias-controlled multiplex PCR, was used to amplify TCRbeta CDR3 regions from genomic DNA. The paper's processing steps were these. The number of nucleated cells in each sample was estimated from the amplification of reference gene primers within the assay. To quantify the absolute abundance of each unique TCRbeta CDR3 rearrangement, sequence reads were collapsed and filtered. For each sample, productive Simpson clonality was calculated as the square root of Simpson's diversity index across productive rearrangements. This is the immuneACCESS table as TCRdb keeps it, with only in-frame sequences that have V and J called. A part of the clones is gone; compared with another copy, unresolved V genes explain less than half, and the rest is unexplained. That table supplies the V and J calls and clone size; D and trimming were determined from the DNA. The sample table shows 110,000 to 150,000 clones, and roughly 84% are seen once. Clones ranked in the top ten supply about a tenth of the sample.

The sequencing sample was made of peripheral blood. Recombination linked TRBV7-6 to TRBJ1-1; the D gene is perhaps TRBD1, from 5 matching bases. The clonotype was recovered from a man in his 60s with active or convalescent COVID-19. The CDR3 sequence is CASSPLAGLENTEAFF. The nucleotide sequence is given as TGTGCCAGCAGCCCCCTTGCAGGGTTGGAGAACACTGAAGCTTTCTTT.